The 2 T cell receptor beta chains in this list originate from one sample, sequenced in a study of OX40 agonist ivuxolimab in advanced cancers. Sequencing used immunoSEQ multiplex PCR; TCRdb keeps in-frame clones, though not all of them. The sample consists of fewer than 25,000 clones, 75% to 90% of them appearing once. The sequencing here drew on CD4+ or CD8+ T cells sorted from blood, taken in a trial of the OX40 agonist ivuxolimab. The receptors derive from an adult with an advanced solid tumor such as melanoma, head and neck, liver or kidney cancer.

This CDR3 reads CASSRDGTPIVTEAFF. In DNA form, the CDR3 reads TGTGCCAGCAGTCGGGACGGAACCCCGATCGTCACTGAAGCTTTCTTT. The rearrangement joins TRBV2 to TRBJ1-1, with D tentatively TRBD1 (5 bases). The CDR3 totals 16 residues. CDR1 is SNHLY and CDR2 is FYNNEI in the germline V gene. Trimming shortened V by 5 bases and J by 4 bases, and 20 bases separated the two germline ends.

The rearrangement links TRBV18 to TRBJ2-2; D remains unclear. Deletions cut 2 bases from V and 1 base from J, with 2 bases between. The CDR3 has 13 amino acids. Germline V lookup: CDR1 KGHSH, CDR2 LQKENI. CDR3 region: CASSPRNTGELFF. The CDR3 DNA sequence: TGTGCCAGCTCACCAAGGAACACCGGGGAGCTGTTTTTT.